What follows are 15 T cell receptor beta chains derived from one specimen sequenced in a study of early T cells in non-severe SARS-CoV-2 infection. TCRdb reanalysed the 5' RACE reads using MiXCR and keeps one entry per CDR3 protein. The table lists about 66,000 distinct CDR3 sequences, around 20% of them singletons, with more than 15% in the top ten. Sequencing used whole blood, obtained at baseline. All receptors come from an adult who was a healthcare worker with PCR-confirmed SARS-CoV-2 infection or an uninfected control (not recorded which).

V is TRBV6-2 or TRBV6-3 and J is TRBJ1-1; D not resolved. Trimming shortened V by 0 bases and J by 2 bases, and 7 bases separated the two germline ends. From germline, CDR1 is MNHEY and CDR2 SVGEGT. The CDR3 sequence is 14 residues long. The CDR3 sequence is CASSYSRENTEAFF. The CDR3 DNA reads as TGTGCCAGCAGTTACTCACGGGAAAACACTGAAGCTTTCTTT.

The chain uses TRBV11-2 and TRBJ2-1; no definite D call. This CDR3 is 14 amino acids long. The ends were cut back, 3 bases at V and 7 bases at J, with 13 bases in the middle. Germline V gene lookup returns CDR1 SGHAT and CDR2 FQNNGV. The CDR3 bases are TGTGCCAGCAGCTTGGGATTACCCCCAAATGAGCAGTTCTTC. Residues: CASSLGLPPNEQFF.

This clonotype turned up a few times. J is TRBJ2-6 and V is TRBV7-9, with D unclear. Germline V CDR1 and CDR2: SEHNR, FQNEAQ (reference sequence). The CDR3 length is 15 residues. Between the trimmed V and J ends, which lost 4 bases and 2 bases, there was a span of 9 bases. This CDR3 is CASSSAPAGANVLTF. DNA of the CDR3: TGTGCCAGCAGCTCCGCCCCGGCTGGGGCCAACGTCCTGACTTTC.

The V call is TRBV18, the J call TRBJ2-7; D is possibly TRBD1 (6 bases). The germline V gene has CDR1 KGHSH and CDR2 LQKENI. CDR3 length: 14 residues. Trimming removed 0 bases from V and 3 bases from J, with 9 bases in between. The CDR3 protein is CASSPPKDSYEQYF. CDR3 nucleotide sequence: TGTGCCAGCTCACCACCGAAGGACAGCTACGAGCAGTACTTC.

As for this clonotype: Here the CDR3 omits its conserved ending phenylalanine or tryptophan, so a read error is the likely source. No DNA is shown, since the ends of the CDR3 on it are uncertain; the CDR3 is the one TCRdb lists. The chain employs TRBV24-1 and TRBJ2-1; TRBD2 is the table's D call, not checked against the DNA. The CDR3 numbers 11 amino acids, ends counted. Germline loops: CDR1 KGHDR, CDR2 SFDVKD. The CDR3 region is CATSDGTIVLL.

V gene TRBV6-6 combines with J gene TRBJ2-5, with TRBD2 matching over 12 bases. CDR1 is MNHNY, CDR2 SVGAGI, per germline (reference sequence). The CDR3 covers 14 residues. V was clipped by 6 bases and J by 4 bases; unmatched bases: 3. CDR3 region: CASSQTSGGETQYF. CDR3 in DNA: TGTGCCAGCAGCCAGACTAGCGGGGGAGAGACCCAGTACTTC.

This clonotype showed up just a few times. CDR3 nucleotide sequence: TGCAGCGGAGCCGGGACTAGCGGGGTCACAGATACGCAGTATTTT. It encodes CSGAGTSGVTDTQYF. The chain carries TRBV29-1 and TRBJ2-3; 13 positions agree with TRBD2. This CDR3 comprises 15 residues. V dropped 7 bases and J dropped 2; count of bases not matched to a gene: 6. Germline loops: CDR1 SQVTM, CDR2 ANQGSEA.

This clonotype occurred a few times. The chain has TRBV3-1 and TRBJ1-2, with 7 bases that match TRBD1. Trimming cost V 3 bases and J 4 bases; bases outside gene matches: 11. In germline, CDR1 is LGHDT, CDR2 YNNKEL (reference sequence). The CDR3 spans 16 residues. The CDR3 protein is CASSHQQGLGSYGYTF. CDR3 in DNA: TGTGCCAGCAGCCACCAACAGGGGCTGGGAAGCTATGGCTACACCTTC.

This chain's CDR3 is CASSQVAGEDTQYF. DNA for the CDR3: TGTGCCAGCAGCCAAGTAGCGGGGGAAGATACGCAGTATTTT. The genes are TRBV3-1 and TRBJ2-3, with 9 positions matching TRBD2. This CDR3 is built from 14 residues. V dropped 1 base and J dropped 5; count of bases not matched to a gene: 1. The germline V gene has CDR1 LGHDT and CDR2 YNNKEL (reference sequence).

Remarks on this clonotype: Because the CDR3's place on the DNA is in doubt, the DNA is left out and the CDR3 is given as listed by TCRdb. The chain uses TRBV3-1 and TRBJ2-5; the table calls TRBD1, which could not be checked here. CDR1 is LGHDT, CDR2 YNNKEL, per germline (reference sequence). The CDR3 spans 20 amino acids, including both terminal residues. CDR3 residues: CASSQDGGGRETQYFGTQYF.

The chain uses TRBV12-3 or TRBV12-4 and TRBJ2-5; D might be TRBD2 (5 bases). This CDR3 contains 14 residues. V was shortened by 6 bases and J by 5 bases, with 16 bases between the two germline ends. The chain's CDR3 is CASRPGGSQETQYF. The CDR3 nucleotides are TGTGCCAGCAGACCCGGCGGGTCCCAGGAGACCCAGTACTTC.

This clonotype was seen at least ten times. The genes are TRBV3-1 and TRBJ2-1, with D hard to call. Germline lookup yields CDR1 LGHDT and CDR2 YNNKEL (reference sequence). The CDR3 is made up of 12 amino acids. V lost 2 bases and J 7 bases, leaving 6 bases between the germline ends. CDR3: CASSQMRNEQFF. In nucleotides, the CDR3 is TGTGCCAGCAGCCAAATGAGGAATGAGCAGTTCTTC.

This clonotype has ten or more counts. The chain is built from TRBV7-9 and TRBJ1-4, with a tentative D call TRBD1 (5 bases). The V and J ends lost 4 bases and 8 bases respectively, with 8 bases between them. The CDR3 covers 12 residues. Germline V gene sequence: CDR1 SEHNR, CDR2 FQNEAQ (reference sequence). The CDR3 DNA follows: TGTGCCAGCAGCTCTGAGGGGGAAAAACTGTTTTTT. Protein product: CASSSEGEKLFF.

The V call is TRBV20-1, the J call TRBJ1-2, with TRBD1 identical over 9 bases. The germline CDR1 and CDR2 sequences are DFQATT and SNEGSKA (reference sequence). V was clipped by 5 bases and J by 7 bases; unmatched bases: 20. This CDR3 contains 17 residues. In DNA form, the CDR3 reads TGCAGTGCTGGAAGATCCGGGACAGGGACGTTACGTGGTGGCTACACCTTC. It codes for CSAGRSGTGTLRGGYTF.

This clonotype was recorded only once. The V call is TRBV20-1, the J call TRBJ1-2, with 7 positions matching TRBD1. This CDR3 spans 17 amino acids. Germline values: CDR1 DFQATT, CDR2 SNEGSKA (reference sequence). The trim removed 5 bases at V and 5 bases at J, leaving 20 bases unmatched. This CDR3 is CSAGPGTTGRVRYGYTF. CDR3 DNA sequence: TGCAGTGCTGGCCCCGGGACGACAGGGAGGGTTCGGTATGGCTACACCTTC.